What follows is one TCR beta chain and its context. This clonotype was counted at least ten times. Its specific antigen is unknown. Per-base qualities were not stored, and no clone one base away is much larger. The healthy controls were volunteers from blood banks in Maryland, USA. TCR libraries for sorted subsets were made from some 1 million sorted CD4+ or CD8+ T cells. Peripheral blood underwent Ficoll-Hypaque density gradient centrifugation to isolate PBMCs, which were then cryopreserved in liquid nitrogen. Paired sorted CD4+ and CD8+ subsets came from healthy controls, HAM/TSP patients and MS patients. According to the germline V gene (reference sequence), CDR1 reads DFQATT and CDR2 reads SNEGSKA. The CDR3 covers 16 residues, taking in both the cysteine and the phenylalanine. Just CDR3 DNA is preserved here, 48 bases in frame from base 1. Trimming at the junction amounts to 5 bases on V and 5 bases on J, and the germline ends lie 24 bases apart.

cDNA was synthesized by template-switch 5'RACE using a primer with a 10-nucleotide random unique molecular identifier that tagged each TCR transcript. Over 180 million TCR-beta sequences, covering 15-18 subjects, were produced in each sequencing run. The RNeasy kit was used for extraction of total RNA. TCR-beta VDJ regions were amplified with primers for the TCR constant region and the 5'RACE anchor, using the KAPA Real-time Library Amplification kit. A first PCR added sample indexes and Illumina adaptors, after which a second PCR increased the library yield. After purification with Ampure beads, the TCR product of roughly 650 bp was size-selected on a 2% E-gel SizeSelection system. Before pooling, library quality was assessed on a Bioanalyzer, concentration was determined with Qubit, and library quantification was performed with the Kapa Library Quantification kit. An Illumina HiSeq 2500 sequenced the libraries paired-end 2 x 150 bp. To increase sequence diversity, roughly 24-32% phiX was spiked into each library pool. Turning to the authors' computational methods: Quality-filtered reads were processed with the UMI-based MiGEC pipeline, which removed over 75% of raw TCR sequences during error correction. VDJ genes were aligned to IMGT germline references, and each clonotype was defined by a unique CDR3 amino acid sequence together with V-J genes. Clonal expansion, Shannon diversity and CDR3 relatedness (CalcPairwiseDistances, ClusterSamples) were evaluated with VDJtools, and phylogenetic trees were built with CLCbio workbench. Expanded clones were defined as having at least 8 unique UMIs, based on coefficient-of-variation modelling across technical triplicates. TCRdb's own reprocessing of the public reads used fastp at Q25 and MiXCR and kept productive beta chains. Rows merge per CDR3 protein into single entries with the most common DNA and genes. The authors' filters were not applied to this entry. The sample table shows roughly 14,000 distinct CDR3 sequences, and 5.5% to 7% are seen once. In total, the top ten clones hold approximately 25% of the sample.

This specimen belongs to a study of neurological immune-mediated disorders (dated by TCRdb to the late 2010s). With respect to the entire study: Using UMI-based sequencing, the study compared peripheral blood TCR-beta repertoires from patients with HTLV-I-associated myelopathy (HAM/TSP), patients with multiple sclerosis, and healthy controls. Longitudinal samples, technical triplicates and paired sorted CD4+ and CD8+ T-cell subsets, alongside PBMC samples, were included among the approximately 110 TCR-beta libraries. The cohort included 60 to 75 subjects: approximately 15 with HAM/TSP, around 34 with multiple sclerosis, and roughly 20 healthy controls.

Study-wide findings and limitations: No identical CDR3 amino acid sequences were shared among expanded clones across subjects, suggesting private TCR-beta repertoires in all groups. TCR clonal expansion was highest in HAM/TSP patients and lowest in MS patients, with MS patients falling below even healthy controls.

This TCR derives from a woman aged 40 to 49 in good health. Input material: CD8+ T cells from blood. In this chain, TRBV20-1 is recombined with TRBJ1-2, with the D gene not confidently named. The base sequence is TGCAGTGCTGAGAATAATAGGGTAACCCAAGAATATGGCTACACCTTC. Its amino acids are CSAENNRVTQEYGYTF.